The rows below give T cell receptor beta chains drawn from one sample of a study of T cell repertoires and Cas9 in healthy adults. The assay was immunoSEQ multiplex PCR, and TCRdb's table has in-frame clones only and misses some. The data show 20,000 to 25,000 clones, roughly 92% seen once. The sequencing input was CD4+ effector T cells (CD127+, CD25-, CD137-, CD154-) from PBMCs; culture status not recorded. Receptors originate from a human donor in good health. CDR3s include the opening cysteine and the closing phenylalanine or tryptophan. Each record gives: clone size, D gene, J gene, V gene, CDR3 protein, CDR3 DNA. D genes are given only for firm matches. Size tells how often a clone was seen (once, few, many) or the class of an expanded clone, and some rows leave it out.

abundance: -
d_gene: TRBD2
j_gene: TRBJ2-3
v_gene: TRBV9
CDR3aa: CASSVRGLAAQYF
CDR3nt: TGTGCCAGCAGCGTAAGGGGACTAGCGGCGCAGTATTTT

abundance: -
d_gene: -
j_gene: TRBJ1-1
v_gene: TRBV6-6
CDR3aa: CATLLNTEAFF
CDR3nt: TGTGCCACCCTCCTGAACACTGAAGCTTTCTTT

abundance: -
d_gene: -
j_gene: TRBJ1-4
v_gene: TRBV6-5
CDR3aa: CASSYGVTNEKLFF
CDR3nt: TGTGCCAGCAGTTACGGGGTTACTAATGAAAAACTGTTTTTT

abundance: -
d_gene: -
j_gene: TRBJ1-1
v_gene: TRBV9
CDR3aa: CASSVSLGANTEAFF
CDR3nt: TGTGCCAGCAGCGTATCTCTTGGTGCGAACACTGAAGCTTTCTTT

abundance: -
d_gene: -
j_gene: TRBJ1-4
v_gene: TRBV7-6
CDR3aa: CASSSGGGLGEKLFF
CDR3nt: TGTGCCAGCAGCTCGGGTGGGGGGCTCGGTGAAAAACTGTTTTTT

abundance: -
d_gene: -
j_gene: TRBJ1-6
v_gene: TRBV30
CDR3aa: CAWSRGEDNSPLHF
CDR3nt: TGTGCCTGGAGTCGGGGGGAGGATAATTCACCCCTCCACTTT

abundance: -
d_gene: -
j_gene: TRBJ1-2
v_gene: TRBV11-2
CDR3aa: CASSSYIRGTDYGYTF
CDR3nt: TGTGCCAGCAGCTCCTACATCCGGGGTACAGACTATGGCTACACCTTC

abundance: -
d_gene: TRBD1
j_gene: TRBJ2-4
v_gene: TRBV15
CDR3aa: CATSRGYRDRGHKNIQYF
CDR3nt: TGTGCCACCAGCAGAGGTTACCGGGACAGGGGGCACAAAAACATTCAGTACTTC

abundance: once
d_gene: TRBD2
j_gene: TRBJ2-1
v_gene: TRBV4-1
CDR3aa: CASSQGGGAGGSNEQFF
CDR3nt: TGCGCCAGCAGCCAGGGGGGTGGAGCGGGGGGGTCTAATGAGCAGTTCTTC

abundance: -
d_gene: -
j_gene: TRBJ2-1
v_gene: TRBV6-5
CDR3aa: CASTPGHFYEQFF
CDR3nt: TGTGCCAGCACCCCGGGACATTTCTATGAGCAGTTCTTC

abundance: once
d_gene: TRBD2
j_gene: TRBJ2-5
v_gene: TRBV7-2
CDR3aa: CASSLGGWTSRSETQYF
CDR3nt: TGTGCCAGCAGCTTAGGGGGCTGGACTAGTAGGTCGGAGACCCAGTACTTC

abundance: once
d_gene: TRBD2
j_gene: TRBJ2-1
v_gene: TRBV5-8
CDR3aa: CASTRTFGRGAQNEQFF
CDR3nt: TGTGCCAGCACCCGAACCTTCGGGCGGGGGGCGCAGAATGAGCAGTTCTTC

abundance: once
d_gene: -
j_gene: TRBJ1-2
v_gene: TRBV19
CDR3aa: CASSNGGELGYTF
CDR3nt: TGTGCCAGTAGTAATGGGGGCGAGCTTGGCTACACCTTC

abundance: -
d_gene: -
j_gene: TRBJ1-3
v_gene: TRBV7-9
CDR3aa: CASRLLGIPGNTIYF
CDR3nt: TGTGCCAGCAGACTCCTGGGCATTCCTGGAAACACCATATATTTT

abundance: -
d_gene: -
j_gene: TRBJ2-3
v_gene: TRBV5-4
CDR3aa: CASSRSASPADTQYF
CDR3nt: TGTGCCAGCAGCCGTAGCGCAAGCCCGGCAGATACGCAGTATTTT

abundance: -
d_gene: -
j_gene: TRBJ1-1
v_gene: TRBV6-4
CDR3aa: CASRWNSDTEAFF
CDR3nt: TGTGCCAGCAGATGGAACTCTGACACTGAAGCTTTCTTT

abundance: -
d_gene: -
j_gene: TRBJ1-2
v_gene: TRBV9
CDR3aa: CASSTNLEAGGGYTF
CDR3nt: TGTGCCAGCAGCACCAATTTGGAGGCCGGAGGCGGCTACACCTTC

abundance: -
d_gene: TRBD1
j_gene: TRBJ1-2
v_gene: TRBV29-1
CDR3aa: CSVVGTGIYTF
CDR3nt: TGCAGCGTCGTCGGGACAGGGATCTACACCTTC

abundance: -
d_gene: -
j_gene: TRBJ1-6
v_gene: TRBV7-2
CDR3aa: CASSPGPYNSPLHF
CDR3nt: TGTGCCAGCAGCCCGGGGCCCTATAATTCACCCCTCCACTTT

abundance: -
d_gene: -
j_gene: TRBJ1-3
v_gene: TRBV5-6
CDR3aa: CASSLFGVDGNTIYF
CDR3nt: TGTGCCAGCAGCTTGTTTGGGGTGGACGGAAACACCATATATTTT

abundance: -
d_gene: -
j_gene: TRBJ1-2
v_gene: TRBV6-1
CDR3aa: CASSTGYTNYGYTF
CDR3nt: TGTGCCAGCAGTACAGGGTATACTAACTATGGCTACACCTTC

abundance: -
d_gene: -
j_gene: TRBJ2-2
v_gene: TRBV10-1
CDR3aa: CASSDLRDTRAGELFF
CDR3nt: TGCGCCAGCAGTGACCTCCGGGACACAAGGGCCGGGGAGCTGTTTTTT

abundance: -
d_gene: -
j_gene: TRBJ2-4
v_gene: TRBV4-1
CDR3aa: CASSQGVVNIQYF
CDR3nt: TGCGCCAGCAGCCAAGGAGTGGTAAACATTCAGTACTTC

abundance: -
d_gene: -
j_gene: TRBJ1-1
v_gene: TRBV7-2
CDR3aa: CASSLIGTEAFF
CDR3nt: TGTGCCAGCAGCTTAATCGGCACTGAAGCTTTCTTT

abundance: -
d_gene: TRBD1
j_gene: TRBJ2-5
v_gene: TRBV6-6
CDR3aa: CASSRAGQGQETQYF
CDR3nt: TGTGCCAGCAGTAGGGCGGGACAGGGGCAAGAGACCCAGTACTTC

abundance: -
d_gene: TRBD1
j_gene: TRBJ2-1
v_gene: TRBV10-3
CDR3aa: CAISEPVQGNEQFF
CDR3nt: TGTGCCATCAGTGAGCCGGTACAGGGGAATGAGCAGTTCTTC

abundance: -
d_gene: TRBD1
j_gene: TRBJ1-4
v_gene: TRBV29-1
CDR3aa: CSVGGQGAATNEKLFF
CDR3nt: TGCAGCGTTGGTGGACAGGGGGCTGCAACTAATGAAAAACTGTTTTTT

abundance: -
d_gene: TRBD1
j_gene: TRBJ1-2
v_gene: TRBV9
CDR3aa: CASSVDPDPTGGFGYTF
CDR3nt: TGTGCCAGCAGCGTAGACCCCGATCCCACAGGGGGCTTTGGCTACACCTTC

abundance: -
d_gene: -
j_gene: TRBJ1-3
v_gene: TRBV6-1
CDR3aa: CASMAGQGNTIYF
CDR3nt: TGTGCCAGCATGGCAGGGCAAGGAAACACCATATATTTT

abundance: -
d_gene: TRBD1
j_gene: TRBJ2-2
v_gene: TRBV19
CDR3aa: CASSFRGQGASGELFF
CDR3nt: TGTGCCAGTAGTTTTAGAGGACAGGGGGCGTCCGGGGAGCTGTTTTTT

abundance: -
d_gene: -
j_gene: TRBJ1-1
v_gene: TRBV4-1
CDR3aa: CASSQVTGGEAFF
CDR3nt: TGCGCCAGCAGCCAAGTAACAGGCGGTGAAGCTTTCTTT

abundance: -
d_gene: -
j_gene: TRBJ2-1
v_gene: TRBV7-2
CDR3aa: CASSGSPRGQFF
CDR3nt: TGTGCCAGCAGCGGGAGCCCTAGGGGGCAGTTCTTC

abundance: once
d_gene: TRBD1
j_gene: TRBJ1-1
v_gene: TRBV29-1
CDR3aa: CSVTGEVRTEAFF
CDR3nt: TGCAGCGTGACAGGGGAGGTTCGGACTGAAGCTTTCTTT

abundance: once
d_gene: TRBD2
j_gene: TRBJ2-3
v_gene: TRBV7-2
CDR3aa: CASSLRGSGSTDTQYF
CDR3nt: TGTGCCAGCAGCTTAAGGGGTAGCGGGAGCACAGATACGCAGTATTTT

abundance: -
d_gene: -
j_gene: TRBJ2-3
v_gene: TRBV4-1
CDR3aa: CASSLRGGGTDTQYF
CDR3nt: TGCGCCAGCAGCCTCCGGGGCGGGGGCACAGATACGCAGTATTTT